Listed below are T cell receptor beta chains from one sample, sequenced in a study of beta chain features in type 1 diabetes. Here immunoSEQ multiplex PCR was the method, and the copy in TCRdb shows in-frame clones only, minus some. This repertoire shows over 90,000 clones, around 30% found once; its top ten account for 0.53%. The specimen sequenced was central memory CD4+ T cells from blood. The receptors shown here come from a woman younger than 35 with type 1 diabetes. Both conserved end residues are part of each CDR3. D genes are given only for firm matches. Not all rows give a size; the values are once, few, many and, for expanded clones, a class.

TRBD1	TRBV28	TRBJ1-1	few	15	TGTGCCAGCAGTAAATCCGGGACAGTGAACACTGAAGCTTTCTTT	CASSKSGTVNTEAFF
TRBD1	TRBV28	TRBJ2-2	NA	14	TGTGCCAGCACCGGGACAGCGAACACCGGGGAGCTGTTTTTT	CASTGTANTGELFF
NA	TRBV30	TRBJ2-3	few	16	TGTGCCTGGAGTGTAGGGGCAGCCCGGAGCACAGATACGCAGTATTTT	CAWSVGAARSTDTQYF
NA	TRBV10-1	TRBJ2-5	NA	15	TGCGCCAGCAGTGACATCAAGGGGGACCAAGAGACCCAGTACTTC	CASSDIKGDQETQYF
NA	TRBV28	TRBJ1-2	few	16	TGTGCCAGCAGTATCGGTGGGGCAGACTTTAACTATGGCTACACCTTC	CASSIGGADFNYGYTF
TRBD2	TRBV28	TRBJ2-3	few	16	TGTGCCAGCAGTGCAACCACTAGCGGAAGCACAGATACGCAGTATTTT	CASSATTSGSTDTQYF
TRBD1	TRBV13	TRBJ2-2	few	15	TGTGCCAGCAGTCGTGACAGGGCGGGCACCGGGGAGCTGTTTTTT	CASSRDRAGTGELFF
TRBD2	TRBV5-4	TRBJ2-1	few	17	TGTGCCAGCAGCTCGGGGACTAGCGGGAGTGGGTACAATGAGCAGTTCTTC	CASSSGTSGSGYNEQFF
TRBD2	TRBV27	TRBJ2-2	NA	17	TGTGCCAGCAGTCTTATGGTTGCAGCGGGAGATACCGGGGAGCTGTTTTTT	CASSLMVAAGDTGELFF
TRBD2	TRBV10-3	TRBJ2-1	many	17	TGTGCCACCAGCCTCCGGGAGGGCACTACCACCTACAATGAGCAGTTCTTC	CATSLREGTTTYNEQFF
NA	TRBV11-2	TRBJ2-1	few	14	TGTGCCAGCAGCGTAAACCGGGACAACAATGAGCAGTTCTTC	CASSVNRDNNEQFF
NA	TRBV25-1	TRBJ2-3	few	15	TGTGCCAGCAGTCCCCTGACGGAGTCCACAGATACGCAGTATTTT	CASSPLTESTDTQYF
NA	TRBV19	TRBJ2-1	few	14	TGTGCCAGTAGTATGAGGGCCGGGTACAATGAGCAGTTCTTC	CASSMRAGYNEQFF
NA	TRBV9	TRBJ1-2	NA	14	TGTGCCAGCAGCGTGGGGGCAGACCTCTATGGCTACACCTTC	CASSVGADLYGYTF
TRBD1	TRBV5-1	TRBJ2-5	NA	14	TGCGCCAGCAGCTTCACAGGGGGCAGGGAGACCCAGTACTTC	CASSFTGGRETQYF
TRBD2	TRBV19	TRBJ2-3	few	15	TGTGCCAGTAGTATGGGAGCGGGACGCACAGATACGCAGTATTTT	CASSMGAGRTDTQYF
NA	TRBV28	TRBJ1-2	few	15	TGTGCCAGCAGTCTCCGGACAGCCAATAACTATGGCTACACCTTC	CASSLRTANNYGYTF
TRBD2	TRBV5-4	TRBJ2-3	NA	16	TGTGCCAGCAGCCTAGAAAGCGGGAGGGTCACAGATACGCAGTATTTT	CASSLESGRVTDTQYF
TRBD1	TRBV4-1	TRBJ2-7	NA	18	TGCGCCAGCAGCCACGGTAGGCCAGGGAAGGGACAGCCTTACGAGCAGTACTTC	CASSHGRPGKGQPYEQYF
NA	TRBV28	TRBJ1-1	few	15	TGTGCCAGCAGTGCCCCCGCCACAGGGATCACTGAAGCTTTCTTT	CASSAPATGITEAFF
TRBD1	TRBV18	TRBJ2-6	NA	17	TGTGCCAGCTCACTTCTACAGGGGAGCTCTGGGGCCAACGTCCTGACTTTC	CASSLLQGSSGANVLTF
TRBD2	TRBV28	TRBJ2-1	few	16	TGTGCCAGCAGTTTATTAGCGGGAGGGGCCTACAATGAGCAGTTCTTC	CASSLLAGGAYNEQFF
TRBD1	TRBV4-3	TRBJ1-3	NA	18	TGCGCCAGCAGCCGGACCATAGGACAGGGGGGATCTGGAAACACCATATATTTT	CASSRTIGQGGSGNTIYF
NA	TRBV28	TRBJ2-5	NA	11	TGTGCCAGCAGTTTGGAGGGGACCCAGTACTTC	CASSLEGTQYF
TRBD1	TRBV6-1	TRBJ1-2	NA	13	TGTGCCAGCTACGACAGGGTGAAAGGCGGCTACACCTTC	CASYDRVKGGYTF
TRBD1	TRBV7-2	TRBJ1-5	NA	15	TGTGCCAGCAGCACCTGGACAGGGCGCAATCAGCCCCAGCATTTT	CASSTWTGRNQPQHF
TRBD2	TRBV28	TRBJ2-3	few	20	TGTGCCAGCAGTTTAGATAGTCCTAGCGGGAGTTTCTTAAACACAGATACGCAGTATTTT	CASSLDSPSGSFLNTDTQYF
NA	TRBV7-8	TRBJ2-5	NA	19	TGTGCCAGCAGCACCGGACAGGGTTTGGGGTTGCGGGAGCGGAAGACCCAGTACTTC	CASSTGQGLGLRERKTQYF
NA	TRBV18	TRBJ1-1	NA	15	TGTGCCAGCTCCCCAAAGATACAGGATAACACTGAAGCTTTCTTT	CASSPKIQDNTEAFF
TRBD1	TRBV2	TRBJ2-3	few	14	TGTGCCAGCAGTGAACAGGGGGGCACAGATACGCAGTATTTT	CASSEQGGTDTQYF
NA	TRBV11-2	TRBJ2-5	few	13	TGTGCCAGCAGCTCAACCCTAAAAGAGACCCAGTACTTC	CASSSTLKETQYF
NA	TRBV5-4	TRBJ2-3	NA	16	TGTGCCAGCATGGAGGGTAGCCGGAGCAGCACAGATACGCAGTATTTT	CASMEGSRSSTDTQYF
TRBD2	TRBV7-9	TRBJ2-1	NA	18	TGTGCCAGCAGCTTAGCGGGGCTAGCGGGAGGAGCTTACAATGAGCAGTTCTTC	CASSLAGLAGGAYNEQFF
TRBD1	TRBV7-2	TRBJ2-7	NA	15	TGTGCCAGCAGCTTAGGGCCCAGGGGGCCATACGAGCAGTACTTC	CASSLGPRGPYEQYF
NA	TRBV6-5	TRBJ1-2	NA	15	TGTGCCAGCAGCCCCCCTTTTCAGGGCGACTATGGCTACACCTTC	CASSPPFQGDYGYTF
TRBD1	TRBV30	TRBJ1-5	NA	13	TGTGCCTGGGAAAAGGACAGGGGCCAGCCCCAGCATTTT	CAWEKDRGQPQHF
NA	TRBV4-1	TRBJ1-2	NA	15	TGCGCCAGCAGCCAAATTCATGTAGCTAACTATGGCTACACCTTC	CASSQIHVANYGYTF
TRBD2	TRBV5-6	TRBJ2-1	few	14	TGTGCCAGCAGCAGTAGCGGGAGATCCAGTGAGCAGTTCTTC	CASSSSGRSSEQFF
TRBD1	TRBV30	TRBJ1-5	NA	13	TGTGCCTGGGAGGGACAGGGTGGACAGCCCCAGCATTTT	CAWEGQGGQPQHF
TRBD2	TRBV5-4	TRBJ2-1	NA	15	TGTGCCAGCAGCCGCGGGACTAGCGGAACACCTGAGCAGTTCTTC	CASSRGTSGTPEQFF
TRBD1	TRBV19	TRBJ2-1	NA	14	TGTGCCAGTAGCGATACAGGGGGCGCCAATGAGCAGTTCTTC	CASSDTGGANEQFF
TRBD1	TRBV7-2	TRBJ1-4	few	14	TGTGCCAGCAGCGTAGACAGGGGGCAAGAAAAACTGTTTTTT	CASSVDRGQEKLFF
NA	TRBV28	TRBJ1-6	NA	16	TGTGCCAGCAGTTTTGGGGGGAGCTCCTATAATTCACCCCTCCACTTT	CASSFGGSSYNSPLHF
NA	TRBV2	TRBJ2-6	NA	14	TGTGCCAAGGACAGAAACTCTGGGGCCAACGTCCTGACTTTC	CAKDRNSGANVLTF
TRBD1	TRBV4-3	TRBJ1-1	few	14	TGCGCCAGCAGCCAAGCCGGGACAGGTGCGGCGGCTTTCTTT	CASSQAGTGAAAFF
TRBD2	TRBV5-5	TRBJ2-5	NA	17	TGTGCCAGCAGCCCGGGTATAGGGAGGGAGGGCCGAGAGACCCAGTACTTC	CASSPGIGREGRETQYF
NA	TRBV28	TRBJ2-7	few	11	TGTGCCAGCGCTGCCCCTAGCGAGCAGTACTTC	CASAAPSEQYF
NA	TRBV29-1	TRBJ1-2	NA	13	TGCAGCGTTGAGATAACAGGGCACTATGGCTACACCTTC	CSVEITGHYGYTF
TRBD1	TRBV14	TRBJ2-3	NA	19	TGTGCCAGCAGCCAAGATTCTCGGACCGGGACAGGGTCGATGGATACGCAGTATTTT	CASSQDSRTGTGSMDTQYF
TRBD1	TRBV9	TRBJ2-7	few	14	TGTGCCAGCAGCAAGGGACAGGCAGCCTACGAGCAGTACTTC	CASSKGQAAYEQYF
TRBD1	TRBV7-2	TRBJ1-1	NA	14	TGTGCCAGCAGCGCGGGACAGGGATCGAGTGAAGCTTTCTTT	CASSAGQGSSEAFF
NA	TRBV7-9	TRBJ2-3	few	16	TGTGCCAGCAGCTTGAATCAGGGCGATAGAACAGATACGCAGTATTTT	CASSLNQGDRTDTQYF
NA	TRBV5-1	TRBJ2-2	NA	11	TGCGCCAGCAGCTTACACGGGGAGCTGTTTTTT	CASSLHGELFF